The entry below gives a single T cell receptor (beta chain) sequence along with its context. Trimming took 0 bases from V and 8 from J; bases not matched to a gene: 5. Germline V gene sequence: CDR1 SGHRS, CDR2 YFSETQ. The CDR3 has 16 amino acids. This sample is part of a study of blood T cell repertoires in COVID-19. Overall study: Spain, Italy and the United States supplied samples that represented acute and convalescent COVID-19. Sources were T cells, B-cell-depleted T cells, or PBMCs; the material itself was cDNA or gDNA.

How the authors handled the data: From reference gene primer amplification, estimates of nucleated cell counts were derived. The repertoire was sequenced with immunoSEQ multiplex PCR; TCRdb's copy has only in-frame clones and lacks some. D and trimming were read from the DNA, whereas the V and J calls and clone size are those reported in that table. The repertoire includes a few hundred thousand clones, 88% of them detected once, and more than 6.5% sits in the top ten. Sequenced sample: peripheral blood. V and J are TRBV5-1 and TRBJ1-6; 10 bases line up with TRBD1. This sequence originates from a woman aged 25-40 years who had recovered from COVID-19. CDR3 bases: TGCGCCAGCAGCTTGGTGGTTGGGACAGGGGATTCACCCCTCCACTTT. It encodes CASSLVVGTGDSPLHF.